The sequence of this T cell receptor beta chain was determined in a study of identical twins. Each CDR3 protein gets one entry after TCRdb re-called the 5' RACE reads with MiXCR. The sample yields about 520,000 distinct CDR3 sequences, around 20% seen once. This clonotype appeared many times. This same sample was also taken into another study, of T cells expressing NK-cell markers. In that study: The eight sequenced donors comprised seven who were HCMV-seropositive and one who was seronegative.

The sample taken for sequencing was CD4+ T cells sorted from blood. The clonotype comes from a woman between 18 and 30 years old in good health.

The chain's CDR3 is CASSWDGSYEQYF. The CDR3 coding sequence is TGCGCCAGCAGCTGGGACGGATCCTACGAGCAGTACTTC. J is TRBJ2-7 and V is TRBV5-1; D assignment may be TRBD1 or TRBD2 (5 bases each). Trimming took 3 bases from V and 1 from J, leaving 8 bases between them. The CDR3 has 13 amino acids. From germline, CDR1 is SGHRS and CDR2 YFSETQ.